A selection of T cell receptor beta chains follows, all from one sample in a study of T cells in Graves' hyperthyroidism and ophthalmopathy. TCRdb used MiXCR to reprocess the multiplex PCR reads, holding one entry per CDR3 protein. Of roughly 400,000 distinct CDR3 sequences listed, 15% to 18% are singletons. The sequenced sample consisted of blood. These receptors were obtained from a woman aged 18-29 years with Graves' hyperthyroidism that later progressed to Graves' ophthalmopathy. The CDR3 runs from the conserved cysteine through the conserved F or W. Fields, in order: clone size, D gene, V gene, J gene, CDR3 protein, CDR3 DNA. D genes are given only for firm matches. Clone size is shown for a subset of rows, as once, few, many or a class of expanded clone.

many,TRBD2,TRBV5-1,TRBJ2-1,CASTLAGIRNEQFF,TGCGCCAGCACACTAGCGGGAATTAGGAATGAGCAGTTCTTC
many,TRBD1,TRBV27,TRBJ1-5,CASSKSLDRLDQPQHF,TGTGCCAGCAGCAAATCCCTGGACAGGCTCGATCAGCCCCAGCATTTT
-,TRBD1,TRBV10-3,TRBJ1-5,CAISERDREDQPQHF,TGTGCCATCAGTGAGCGGGACAGGGAGGATCAGCCCCAGCATTTT
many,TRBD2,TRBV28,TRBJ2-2,CASSRSGTSGREDNGELFF,TGTGCCAGCAGCCGAAGCGGGACTAGCGGTAGGGAGGATAACGGGGAGCTGTTTTTT
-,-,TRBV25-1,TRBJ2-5,CASSERGAWYQETQYF,TGTGCCAGCAGTGAACGGGGGGCTTGGTACCAAGAGACCCAGTACTTC
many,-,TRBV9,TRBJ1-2,CASSVERGDDGYTF,TGTGCCAGCAGCGTAGAAAGGGGGGATGATGGCTACACCTTC
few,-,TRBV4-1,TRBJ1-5,CASSQWERGQPQHF,TGCGCCAGCAGCCAGTGGGAGAGAGGTCAGCCCCAGCATTTT
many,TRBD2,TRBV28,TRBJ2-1,CASGDGAGGSYNEQFF,TGTGCCAGCGGCGATGGGGCGGGAGGCTCCTACAATGAGCAGTTCTTC
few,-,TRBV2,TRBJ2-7,CASSEARDSYEQYF,TGTGCCAGCAGTGAGGCCAGGGACTCCTACGAGCAGTACTTC
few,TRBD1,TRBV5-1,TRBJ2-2,CASSGQGANTGELFF,TGCGCCAGCTCTGGACAGGGGGCGAACACCGGGGAGCTGTTTTTT